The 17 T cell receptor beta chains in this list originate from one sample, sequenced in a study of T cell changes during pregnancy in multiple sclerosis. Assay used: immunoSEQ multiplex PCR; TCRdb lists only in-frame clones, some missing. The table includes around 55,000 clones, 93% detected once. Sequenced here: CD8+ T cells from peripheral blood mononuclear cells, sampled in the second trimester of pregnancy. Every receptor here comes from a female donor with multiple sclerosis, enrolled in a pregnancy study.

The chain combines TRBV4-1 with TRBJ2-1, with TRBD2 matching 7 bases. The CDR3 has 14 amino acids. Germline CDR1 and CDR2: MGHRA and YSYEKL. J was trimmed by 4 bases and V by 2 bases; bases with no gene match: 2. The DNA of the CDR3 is TGCGCCAGCAGCCAATTCGGGGGGTACAATGAGCAGTTCTTC. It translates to CASSQFGGYNEQFF.

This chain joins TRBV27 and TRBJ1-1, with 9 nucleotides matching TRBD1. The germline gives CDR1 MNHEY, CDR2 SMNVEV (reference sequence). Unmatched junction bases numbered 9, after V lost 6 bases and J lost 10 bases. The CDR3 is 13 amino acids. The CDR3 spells CASSWGQGARAFF. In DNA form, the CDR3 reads TGTGCCAGCAGCTGGGGACAGGGCGCTAGAGCTTTCTTT.

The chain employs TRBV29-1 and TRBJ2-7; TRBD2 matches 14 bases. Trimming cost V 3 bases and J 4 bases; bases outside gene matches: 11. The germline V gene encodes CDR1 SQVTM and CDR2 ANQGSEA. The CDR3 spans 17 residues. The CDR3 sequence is CSVDGLGTSGSIYEQYF. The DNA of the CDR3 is TGCAGCGTTGACGGGTTAGGGACTAGCGGGAGTATATACGAGCAGTACTTC.

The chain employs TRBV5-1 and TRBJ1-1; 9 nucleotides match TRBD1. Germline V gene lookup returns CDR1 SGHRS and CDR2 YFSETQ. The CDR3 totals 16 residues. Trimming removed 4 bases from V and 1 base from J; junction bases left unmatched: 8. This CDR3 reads CASSHRDRAPNTEAFF. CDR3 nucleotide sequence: TGCGCCAGCAGCCACCGGGACAGGGCCCCGAACACTGAAGCTTTCTTT.

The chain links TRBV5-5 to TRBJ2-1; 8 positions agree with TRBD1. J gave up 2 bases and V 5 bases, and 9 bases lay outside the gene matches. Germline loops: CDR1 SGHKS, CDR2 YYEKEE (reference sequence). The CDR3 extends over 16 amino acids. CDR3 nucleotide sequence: TGTGCCAGCAGTCCCGGGACAGGTCTCACCTACAATGAGCAGTTCTTC. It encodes CASSPGTGLTYNEQFF.

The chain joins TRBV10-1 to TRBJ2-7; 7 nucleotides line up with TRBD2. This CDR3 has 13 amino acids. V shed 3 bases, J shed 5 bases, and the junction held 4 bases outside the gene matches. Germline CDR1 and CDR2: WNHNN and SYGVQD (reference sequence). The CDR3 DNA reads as TGCGCCAGCAGTGAAGCGGGAACGGACGAGCAGTACTTC. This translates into CASSEAGTDEQYF.

CDR3 sequence reads: CASSPGPGLAGGGSYNEQFF. For the CDR3, the DNA is TGCGCCAGCAGCCCAGGCCCGGGACTAGCGGGAGGGGGATCCTACAATGAGCAGTTCTTC. V is TRBV4-1 and J is TRBJ2-1; 16 positions match TRBD2. The CDR3 totals 20 residues. Per germline, CDR1 MGHRA and CDR2 YSYEKL. J was trimmed by 1 base and V by 4 bases; bases with no gene match: 10.

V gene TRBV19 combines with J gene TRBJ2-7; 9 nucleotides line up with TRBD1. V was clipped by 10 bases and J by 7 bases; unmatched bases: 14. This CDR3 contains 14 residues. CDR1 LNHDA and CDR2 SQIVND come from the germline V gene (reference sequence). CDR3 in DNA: TGTGCCACCAGCCGGGACAGGGATCCTTGGGAGCAGTACTTC. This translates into CATSRDRDPWEQYF.

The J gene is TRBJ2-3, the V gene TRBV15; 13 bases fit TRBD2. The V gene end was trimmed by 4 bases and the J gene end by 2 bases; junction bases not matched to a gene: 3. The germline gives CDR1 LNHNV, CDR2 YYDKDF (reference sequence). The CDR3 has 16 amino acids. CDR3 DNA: TGTGCCACCAGCATCGGGACTAGCGGGAACACAGATACGCAGTATTTT. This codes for CATSIGTSGNTDTQYF. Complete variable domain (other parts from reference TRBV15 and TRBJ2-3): DAMVIQNPRYQVTQFGKPVTLSCSQTLNHNVMYWYQQKSSQAPKLLFHYYDKDFNNEADTPDNFQSRRPNTSFCFLDIRSPGLGDTAMYLCATSIGTSGNTDTQYFGPGTRLTVL.

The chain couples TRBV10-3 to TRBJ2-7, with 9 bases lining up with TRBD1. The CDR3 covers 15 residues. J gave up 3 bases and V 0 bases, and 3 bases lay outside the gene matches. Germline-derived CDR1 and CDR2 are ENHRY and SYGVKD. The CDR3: CAISESGQGDYEQYF. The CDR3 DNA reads TGTGCCATCAGTGAGTCGGGACAGGGTGACTACGAGCAGTACTTC.

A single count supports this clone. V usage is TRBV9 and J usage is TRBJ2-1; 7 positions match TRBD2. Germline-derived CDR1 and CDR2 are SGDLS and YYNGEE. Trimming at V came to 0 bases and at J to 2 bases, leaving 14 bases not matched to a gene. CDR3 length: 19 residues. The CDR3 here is CASSVEAARGGRAYNEQFF. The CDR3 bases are TGTGCCAGCAGCGTAGAGGCCGCCCGAGGAGGGAGGGCCTACAATGAGCAGTTCTTC.

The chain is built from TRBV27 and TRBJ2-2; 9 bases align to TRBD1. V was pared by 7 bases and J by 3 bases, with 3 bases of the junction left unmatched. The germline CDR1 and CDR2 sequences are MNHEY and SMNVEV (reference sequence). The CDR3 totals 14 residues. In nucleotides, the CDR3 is TGTGCCAGCACGGGACAGGGAGACACCGGGGAGCTGTTTTTT. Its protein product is CASTGQGDTGELFF.

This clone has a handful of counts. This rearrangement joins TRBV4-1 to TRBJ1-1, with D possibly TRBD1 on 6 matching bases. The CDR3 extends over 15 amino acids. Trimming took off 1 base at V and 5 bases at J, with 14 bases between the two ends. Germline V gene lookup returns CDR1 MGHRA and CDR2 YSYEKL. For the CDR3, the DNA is TGCGCCAGCAGCCAAGGGGGACAAGGTGGGACTGAAGCTTTCTTT. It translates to CASSQGGQGGTEAFF.

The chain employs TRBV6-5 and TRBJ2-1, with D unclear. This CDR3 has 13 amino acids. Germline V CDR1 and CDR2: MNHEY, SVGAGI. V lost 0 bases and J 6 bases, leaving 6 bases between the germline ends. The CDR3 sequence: CASSYSLGNEQFF. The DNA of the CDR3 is TGTGCCAGCAGTTACTCTCTCGGCAATGAGCAGTTCTTC.

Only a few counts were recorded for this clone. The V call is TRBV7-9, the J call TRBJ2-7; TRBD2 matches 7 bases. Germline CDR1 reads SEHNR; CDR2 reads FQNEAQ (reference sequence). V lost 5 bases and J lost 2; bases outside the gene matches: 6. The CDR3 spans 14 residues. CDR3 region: CASSQSSGPYEQYF. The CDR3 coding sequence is TGTGCCAGCAGCCAATCTAGCGGACCCTACGAGCAGTACTTC.

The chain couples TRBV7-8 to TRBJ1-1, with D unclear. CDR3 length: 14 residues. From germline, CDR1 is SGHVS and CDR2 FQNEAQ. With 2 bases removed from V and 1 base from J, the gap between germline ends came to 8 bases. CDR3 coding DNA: TGTGCCAGCAGCTTATTGGGCAAGAACACTGAAGCTTTCTTT. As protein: CASSLLGKNTEAFF.

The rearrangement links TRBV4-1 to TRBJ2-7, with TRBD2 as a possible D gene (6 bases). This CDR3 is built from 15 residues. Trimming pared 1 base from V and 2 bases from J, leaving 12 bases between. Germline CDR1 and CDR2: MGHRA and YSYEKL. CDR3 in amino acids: CASSQGRGDPYEQYF. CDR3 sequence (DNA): TGCGCCAGCAGCCAAGGGAGGGGAGACCCCTACGAGCAGTACTTC.